The clone carrying this TCR beta chain was detected ten times or more. The source of the sample is a study of T cell repertoires in cytomegalovirus infection. The CDR3 runs 16 residues. Germline V gives CDR1 MDHEN, CDR2 SYDVKM. Trimming at V came to 5 bases and at J to 4 bases, leaving 8 bases not matched to a gene. MiXCR, run by TCRdb on the reads, gives a single entry per CDR3 protein. The sample holds about 310,000 distinct CDR3 sequences, roughly 17% seen once. The specimen was PBMCs. The V and J genes are TRBV28 and TRBJ2-3; 11 bases fit TRBD1. The receptor's source is a human donor in good health (CMV status not recorded). Some clones in this sample may be carry-over from other donors' samples. The CDR3: CASSTWTGGLADTQYF. The CDR3, as DNA: TGTGCCAGCAGTACTTGGACAGGGGGCCTTGCAGATACGCAGTATTTT.